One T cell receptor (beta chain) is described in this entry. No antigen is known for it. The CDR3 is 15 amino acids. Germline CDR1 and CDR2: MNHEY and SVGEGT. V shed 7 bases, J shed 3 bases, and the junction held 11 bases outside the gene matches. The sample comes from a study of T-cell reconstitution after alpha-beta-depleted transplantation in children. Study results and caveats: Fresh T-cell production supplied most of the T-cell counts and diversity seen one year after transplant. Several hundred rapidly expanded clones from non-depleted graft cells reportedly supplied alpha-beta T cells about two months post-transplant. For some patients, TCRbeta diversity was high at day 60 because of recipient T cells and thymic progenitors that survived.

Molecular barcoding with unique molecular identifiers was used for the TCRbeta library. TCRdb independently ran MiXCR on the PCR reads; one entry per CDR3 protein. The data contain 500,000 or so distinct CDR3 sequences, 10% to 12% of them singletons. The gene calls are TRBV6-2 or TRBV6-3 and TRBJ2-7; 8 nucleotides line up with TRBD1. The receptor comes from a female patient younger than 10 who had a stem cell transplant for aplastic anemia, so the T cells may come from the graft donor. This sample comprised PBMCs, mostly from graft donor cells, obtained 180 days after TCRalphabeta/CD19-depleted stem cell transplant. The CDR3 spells CASKADRDDHYEQYF. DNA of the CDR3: TGTGCCAGCAAGGCGGACAGGGACGATCACTACGAGCAGTACTTC.